This is a list of T cell receptor beta chains from one sample in a study of T cell repertoires in cytomegalovirus infection. TCRdb analysed the reads with MiXCR anew, one entry per CDR3 protein. In the table there are 180,000 or so distinct CDR3 sequences, roughly a sixth of which are singletons. Sample: CD8+ T cells from PBMCs. These receptors originate from a human donor in good health (CMV status not recorded). Some clones in this sample may be carry-over from other donors' samples. CDR3s include the opening cysteine and the closing phenylalanine or tryptophan. D genes are given only for firm matches. Expanded clones get a size class; other rows say once, few or many, or leave the size out.

d_call	v_call	j_call	clone_size	cdr3_aa	cdr3_nt
TRBD1	TRBV6-2/TRBV6-3	TRBJ2-7	NA	CASSIGRQGAYEQYF	TGTGCCAGCAGTATCGGTAGACAGGGGGCCTACGAGCAGTACTTC
TRBD1	TRBV11-2	TRBJ2-5	few	CASSLVRTDRETQYF	TGTGCCAGCAGCTTAGTTCGGACGGACAGGGAGACCCAGTACTTC
NA	TRBV7-8	TRBJ2-7	NA	CASGELLGTVEQYF	TGTGCCAGCGGCGAATTGCTCGGTACGGTCGAGCAGTACTTC
NA	TRBV29-1	TRBJ1-4	few	CSAHDGEKLFF	TGCAGCGCCCATGACGGTGAAAAACTGTTTTTT
NA	TRBV7-8	TRBJ2-5	few	CASSDRVPYPEETQYF	TGTGCCAGCAGCGATAGAGTGCCCTACCCAGAAGAGACCCAGTACTTC
NA	TRBV7-3	TRBJ2-1	few	CASSLTPGMAYNEQFF	TGTGCCAGCAGCTTAACGCCAGGGATGGCCTACAATGAGCAGTTCTTC
NA	TRBV7-6	TRBJ1-5	few	CASSLGVHQPQHF	TGTGCCAGCAGCTTAGGGGTTCATCAGCCCCAGCATTTT
NA	TRBV4-3	TRBJ1-1	few	CASSQDGTLLGTEAFF	TGCGCCAGCAGCCAAGATGGGACTCTTCTAGGGACTGAAGCTTTCTTT
NA	TRBV20-1	TRBJ2-3	few	CSAHPSTDTQYF	TGCAGTGCCCACCCTAGCACAGATACGCAGTATTTT
NA	TRBV19	TRBJ1-5	NA	CASSIKGTYYRSNQPQHF	TGTGCCAGTAGTATTAAGGGGACCTACTACAGGAGCAATCAGCCCCAGCATTTT
NA	TRBV6-5	TRBJ2-7	few	CASSYSGAGYEQYF	TGTGCCAGCAGTTACTCGGGCGCAGGTTACGAGCAGTACTTC
NA	TRBV28	TRBJ1-5	NA	CASSLFIFGGLDQPQHF	TGTGCCAGCAGTTTATTCATATTCGGGGGGCTAGATCAGCCCCAGCATTTT
NA	TRBV7-9	TRBJ2-2	NA	CASSSSGKLGTGELFF	TGTGCCAGCAGCTCCTCTGGAAAGCTGGGGACCGGGGAGCTGTTTTTT
NA	TRBV7-2	TRBJ1-2	many	CASSFNGNYGYTF	TGTGCCAGCAGCTTCAACGGGAACTATGGCTACACCTTC
TRBD2	TRBV28	TRBJ2-1	few	CASSFGAGIYNEQFF	TGTGCCAGCAGTTTCGGAGCGGGGATCTACAATGAGCAGTTCTTC
NA	TRBV12-3/TRBV12-4	TRBJ2-1	NA	CATSSGTPYNEQFF	TGTGCCACCTCATCCGGGACGCCTTACAATGAGCAGTTCTTC
NA	TRBV29-1	TRBJ2-7	few	CSVEAGVAYEQYF	TGCAGCGTTGAAGCCGGGGTGGCCTACGAGCAGTACTTC
TRBD1	TRBV7-2	TRBJ1-5	few	CASSRTGGAPNQPQHF	TGTGCCAGCAGCCGGACAGGGGGCGCCCCCAATCAGCCCCAGCATTTT
NA	TRBV7-6	TRBJ2-7	NA	CASSSEGSYEQYF	TGTGCCAGCAGCTCCGAGGGCTCCTACGAGCAGTACTTC
NA	TRBV7-8	TRBJ2-7	NA	CASSSPSGFDEQYF	TGTGCCAGCAGCTCGCCCTCGGGTTTCGACGAGCAGTACTTC
TRBD1	TRBV28	TRBJ1-5	few	CASSYTGAPQPQHF	TGTGCCAGCAGTTACACAGGGGCCCCCCAGCCCCAGCATTTT
NA	TRBV10-3	TRBJ1-4	NA	CAISENRGGLEKLFF	TGTGCCATCAGTGAGAACCGAGGCGGCTTGGAAAAACTGTTTTTT
TRBD1	TRBV6-5	TRBJ2-2	NA	CASSYDRGNTGELFF	TGTGCCAGCAGTTACGACAGGGGAAACACCGGGGAGCTGTTTTTT
NA	TRBV12-3/TRBV12-4	TRBJ2-3	NA	CASSRSDTADTQYF	TGTGCCAGCAGTCGCTCGGACACGGCAGATACGCAGTATTTT
NA	TRBV7-2	TRBJ2-3	many	CASSLWGSTDTQYF	TGTGCCAGCAGCTTATGGGGAAGCACAGATACGCAGTATTTT
NA	TRBV2	TRBJ1-1	few	CASSEVGQGTKRLSEAFF	TGTGCCAGCAGTGAAGTGGGTCAGGGGACAAAAAGACTCTCCGAAGCTTTCTTT
NA	TRBV4-3	TRBJ2-1	few	CASSQDSGLVNEQFF	TGCGCCAGCAGCCAAGATTCGGGGTTGGTGAATGAGCAGTTCTTC
TRBD2	TRBV18	TRBJ2-7	once	CASSPRGDDYEQYF	TGTGCCAGCTCACCTCGGGGGGACGACTACGAGCAGTACTTC
NA	TRBV5-3	TRBJ1-4	NA	CASREEREKLFF	TGTGCCAGCAGGGAAGAACGTGAAAAACTGTTTTTT
NA	TRBV7-4	TRBJ1-4	few	CASSLWTNSNEKLFF	TGTGCCAGCAGCCTATGGACGAACTCTAATGAAAAACTGTTTTTT
TRBD1	TRBV29-1	TRBJ2-1	NA	CSVEAVPGTGAYNEQFF	TGCAGCGTTGAAGCCGTACCCGGGACAGGGGCCTACAATGAGCAGTTCTTC
NA	TRBV25-1	TRBJ2-7	NA	CASSELAFYEQYF	TGTGCCAGCAGTGAATTAGCATTCTACGAGCAGTACTTC
NA	TRBV11-1	TRBJ2-1	NA	CASSLGSWGAVYNEQFF	TGTGCCAGCAGCTTAGGGTCCTGGGGGGCCGTATACAATGAGCAGTTCTTC
TRBD1	TRBV7-9	TRBJ1-1	NA	CASSLGGQGNMNTEAFF	TGTGCCAGCAGCTTAGGGGGACAGGGGAATATGAACACTGAAGCTTTCTTT
NA	TRBV7-2	TRBJ1-6	many	CASSLATYNSPLHF	TGTGCCAGCAGCTTGGCTACCTATAATTCACCCCTCCACTTT
NA	TRBV7-9	TRBJ2-1	NA	CASSRTEANYNEQFF	TGTGCCAGCAGCCGGACGGAGGCTAATTACAATGAGCAGTTCTTC
TRBD2	TRBV7-6	TRBJ2-1	few	CASSQSGGISEQFF	TGTGCCAGCAGCCAAAGCGGGGGGATAAGTGAGCAGTTCTTC
TRBD2	TRBV12-3/TRBV12-4	TRBJ2-5	NA	CASSPWGGENGAETQYF	TGTGCCAGCAGTCCTTGGGGGGGGGAGAATGGAGCGGAGACCCAGTACTTC
NA	TRBV7-8	TRBJ1-1	many	CASSFPPGFMNTEAFF	TGTGCCAGCAGCTTCCCGCCGGGATTTATGAACACTGAAGCTTTCTTT
NA	TRBV6-1	TRBJ2-3	few	CASSEVAASTDTQYF	TGTGCCAGCAGTGAAGTAGCGGCGAGCACAGATACGCAGTATTTT
TRBD2	TRBV7-9	TRBJ2-2	many	CASSLPKEPAGKNTGELFF	TGTGCCAGCAGCTTACCGAAGGAACCAGCGGGGAAGAACACCGGGGAGCTGTTTTTT
NA	TRBV6-6	TRBJ2-2	few	CASSYRQNTGELFF	TGTGCCAGCAGTTATAGGCAGAACACCGGGGAGCTGTTTTTT
NA	TRBV28	TRBJ2-5	NA	CASSLAWTGSQEAQYF	TGTGCCAGCAGTTTAGCATGGACGGGATCCCAAGAGGCCCAGTACTTC
TRBD1	TRBV27	TRBJ1-6	NA	CASMSGTANSPLHF	TGTGCCAGCATGTCCGGGACAGCTAATTCACCCCTCCACTTT
TRBD2	TRBV7-9	TRBJ2-1	NA	CASSFALAGDRAQFF	TGTGCCAGCAGCTTTGCACTAGCGGGAGACCGAGCGCAGTTCTTC
NA	TRBV6-1	TRBJ1-4	NA	CASKTGHATNEKLFF	TGTGCCAGCAAAACGGGACATGCAACTAATGAAAAACTGTTTTTT
NA	TRBV5-6	TRBJ2-7	NA	CASSSGTKGVYEQYF	TGTGCCAGCAGCTCCGGGACAAAAGGGGTCTACGAGCAGTACTTC
NA	TRBV7-2	TRBJ1-2	many	CASSLGQMGYGYTF	TGTGCCAGCAGCCTCGGACAGATGGGCTATGGCTACACCTTC
NA	TRBV28	TRBJ2-5	few	CASSRQFQETQYF	TGTGCCAGCAGTCGACAGTTCCAAGAGACCCAGTACTTC
NA	TRBV7-2	TRBJ1-2	many	CASSLSEWGASGYTF	TGTGCCAGCAGCTTGAGCGAGTGGGGGGCGAGCGGCTACACCTTC
NA	TRBV5-6	TRBJ2-7	few	CASSFGASDEQYF	TGTGCCAGCAGCTTTGGGGCTAGCGACGAGCAGTACTTC
NA	TRBV4-1	TRBJ1-1	NA	CASSRPAGQQNTEAFF	TGCGCCAGCAGCCGCCCGGCAGGCCAACAAAACACTGAAGCTTTCTTT
NA	TRBV12-3/TRBV12-4	TRBJ2-1	NA	CASSLGGARNEQFF	TGTGCCAGCAGTTTAGGGGGGGCTCGGAATGAGCAGTTCTTC
NA	TRBV7-6	TRBJ2-1	NA	CASSPLFDGGAYNEQFF	TGTGCCAGCAGCCCTCTTTTTGATGGGGGGGCTTACAATGAGCAGTTCTTC
TRBD1	TRBV6-2/TRBV6-3	TRBJ2-1	few	CASSRDRAGYNEQFF	TGTGCCAGCAGCCGTGACAGGGCAGGCTACAATGAGCAGTTCTTC
NA	TRBV11-2	TRBJ2-7	NA	CASSAQDRSYEQYF	TGTGCCAGCAGCGCCCAGGACAGATCTTACGAGCAGTACTTC
TRBD1	TRBV12-3/TRBV12-4	TRBJ1-3	NA	CASDGTALSSGNTIYF	TGTGCCAGCGATGGGACAGCACTCTCCTCTGGAAACACCATATATTTT
NA	TRBV20-1	TRBJ1-2	NA	CSIHVRDSNYGYTF	TGCAGTATACATGTCCGAGATTCTAACTATGGCTACACCTTC